A selection of T cell receptor beta chains follows, all from one sample in a study of T cell responses to AZD1222 COVID-19 vaccine. Sequencing was performed with immunoSEQ multiplex PCR; in TCRdb, only in-frame clones are kept and a portion is missing. The sample yields some 86,000 clones, about 88% seen once. Source: peripheral blood, taken 28 days after the second AZD1222 dose. The receptor set was obtained from an adult who received the AZD1222 COVID-19 vaccine. Both conserved end residues are part of each CDR3. The D gene is left open where the match is weak. Only part of the rows carry a size: once, few, many, or a class if the clone is expanded.

V gene,clone size,D gene,J gene,CDR3 length,CDR3 protein,CDR3 DNA
TRBV18,once,-,TRBJ1-1,15,CASSPRKGSASEAFF,TGTGCCAGCTCACCACGAAAGGGTTCTGCGTCGGAAGCTTTCTTT
TRBV7-2,-,TRBD1,TRBJ2-5,17,CASSLSVWSGGRETQYF,TGTGCCAGCAGCTTATCGGTGTGGTCAGGGGGACGAGAGACCCAGTACTTC
TRBV15,-,TRBD2,TRBJ2-1,17,CATSRDRTSGWGNEQFF,TGTGCCACCAGCAGAGATAGGACTAGCGGGTGGGGCAATGAGCAGTTCTTC
TRBV9,-,TRBD1,TRBJ2-2,13,CASGHRGTGELFF,TGTGCCAGCGGTCACAGGGGAACCGGGGAGCTGTTTTTT
TRBV30,-,-,TRBJ1-5,15,CAWSPQVGSNQPQHF,TGTGCCTGGAGCCCCCAGGTGGGGAGCAATCAGCCCCAGCATTTT
TRBV20-1,once,-,TRBJ1-1,10,CSAQGRGAFF,TGCAGTGCTCAGGGACGTGGAGCTTTCTTT
TRBV4-1,-,-,TRBJ1-1,14,CASSPTWLNTEAFF,TGCGCCAGCAGCCCTACATGGTTGAACACTGAAGCTTTCTTT
TRBV7-2,-,-,TRBJ1-2,14,CASSLAPASYGYTF,TGTGCCAGCAGCTTAGCTCCAGCCTCCTATGGCTACACCTTC
TRBV19,once,TRBD1,TRBJ2-7,13,CASSWDRGNEQYF,TGTGCCAGTAGTTGGGACAGGGGTAACGAGCAGTACTTC
TRBV23-1,-,-,TRBJ2-1,15,CASSQIESSYNEQFF,TGCGCCAGCAGTCAAATCGAAAGCTCCTACAATGAGCAGTTCTTC
TRBV9,-,TRBD2,TRBJ2-7,14,CASSPQTSSYEQYF,TGTGCCAGCAGCCCCCAGACTAGCAGCTACGAGCAGTACTTC
TRBV19,-,-,TRBJ1-1,14,CASSMEEVATEAFF,TGTGCCAGTAGTATGGAGGAGGTCGCCACTGAAGCTTTCTTT
TRBV5-1,-,TRBD1,TRBJ2-1,13,CASAFTGGNEQFF,TGCGCCAGCGCCTTTACAGGGGGCAATGAGCAGTTCTTC
TRBV11-2,-,TRBD2,TRBJ2-1,13,CASSLVIGGGPFF,TGTGCCAGCAGCTTAGTAATCGGGGGAGGGCCTTTCTTC
TRBV7-2,-,-,TRBJ2-7,13,CASSLDRRYEQYF,TGTGCCAGCAGCTTAGACCGTCGCTACGAGCAGTACTTC
TRBV3-1/TRBV3-2,-,-,TRBJ1-2,12,CASSQAIYGYTF,TGTGCCAGCAGCCAAGCTATCTATGGCTACACCTTC
TRBV29-1,once,-,TRBJ1-4,13,CSVEGGGSEKLFF,TGCAGCGTTGAAGGGGGGGGGAGTGAAAAACTGTTTTTT
TRBV5-4,-,-,TRBJ2-5,15,CASSLNLVGRETQYF,TGTGCCAGCAGCTTGAACCTGGTGGGTAGAGAGACCCAGTACTTC
TRBV6-2/TRBV6-3,-,TRBD1,TRBJ1-5,17,CASSYTPWDRSNQPQHF,TGTGCCAGCAGTTACACACCTTGGGACAGATCGAATCAGCCCCAGCATTTT
TRBV7-4,once,-,TRBJ1-1,14,CASSSFRENTEAFF,TGTGCCAGCAGCTCGTTTAGGGAGAACACTGAAGCTTTCTTT
TRBV15,-,-,TRBJ1-2,14,CATSPRLMNYGYTF,TGTGCCACCAGCCCCCGATTGATGAACTATGGCTACACCTTC
TRBV6-5,-,-,TRBJ2-7,14,CASSYGGRGYEQYF,TGTGCCAGCAGTTACGGGGGGCGGGGCTACGAGCAGTACTTC
TRBV7-6,-,-,TRBJ2-1,13,CASSLIGGSEQFF,TGTGCCAGCAGCTTAATCGGCGGGTCTGAGCAGTTCTTC
TRBV6-5,-,-,TRBJ1-5,16,CASSYSGAWGNQPQHF,TGTGCCAGCAGTTACTCTGGGGCGTGGGGGAATCAGCCCCAGCATTTT